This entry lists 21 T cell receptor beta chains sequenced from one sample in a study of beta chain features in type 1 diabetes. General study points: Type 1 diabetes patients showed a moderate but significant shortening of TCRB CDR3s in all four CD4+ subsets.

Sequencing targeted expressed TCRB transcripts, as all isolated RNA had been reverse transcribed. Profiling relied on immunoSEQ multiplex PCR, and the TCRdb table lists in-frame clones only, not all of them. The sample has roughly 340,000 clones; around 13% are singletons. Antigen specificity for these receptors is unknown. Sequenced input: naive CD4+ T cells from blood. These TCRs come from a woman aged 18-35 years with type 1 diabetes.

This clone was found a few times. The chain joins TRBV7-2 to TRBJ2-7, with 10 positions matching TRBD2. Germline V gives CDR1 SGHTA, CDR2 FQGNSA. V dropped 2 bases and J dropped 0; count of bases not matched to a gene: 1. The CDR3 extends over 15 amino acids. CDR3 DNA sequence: TGTGCCAGCAGCTTACTAGCGGGGGTCTCCTACGAGCAGTACTTC. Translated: CASSLLAGVSYEQYF.

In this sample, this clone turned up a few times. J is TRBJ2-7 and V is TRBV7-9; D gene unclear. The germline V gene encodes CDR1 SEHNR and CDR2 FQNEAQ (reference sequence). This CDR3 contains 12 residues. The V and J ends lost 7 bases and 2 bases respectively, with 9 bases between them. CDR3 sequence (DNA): TGTGCCAGCACCGATCTACCCTACGAGCAGTACTTC. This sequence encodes CASTDLPYEQYF.

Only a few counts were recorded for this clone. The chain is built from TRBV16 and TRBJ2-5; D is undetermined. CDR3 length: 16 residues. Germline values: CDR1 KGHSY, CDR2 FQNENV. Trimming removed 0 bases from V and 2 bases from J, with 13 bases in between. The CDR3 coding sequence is TGTGCCAGCAGCCAATCGAGCAAGCGACTTCAAGAGACCCAGTACTTC. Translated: CASSQSSKRLQETQYF.

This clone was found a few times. Written as DNA, the CDR3 is TGTGCCAGCAGGGGGGACACCGCCTATGGCTACACCTTC. Amino acids: CASRGDTAYGYTF. V and J are TRBV2 and TRBJ1-2; D is possibly TRBD1 (6 bases). With 6 bases removed from V and 4 bases from J, the gap between germline ends came to 12 bases. The germline gives CDR1 SNHLY, CDR2 FYNNEI. The CDR3 loop spans 13 amino acids.

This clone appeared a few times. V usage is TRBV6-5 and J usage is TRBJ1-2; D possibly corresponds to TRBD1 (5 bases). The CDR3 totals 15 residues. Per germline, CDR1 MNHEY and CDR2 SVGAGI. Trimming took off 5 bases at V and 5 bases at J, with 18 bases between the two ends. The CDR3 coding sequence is TGTGCCAGCAGTCCAGGGAATGGGGCGAGGTATGGCTACACCTTC. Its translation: CASSPGNGARYGYTF.

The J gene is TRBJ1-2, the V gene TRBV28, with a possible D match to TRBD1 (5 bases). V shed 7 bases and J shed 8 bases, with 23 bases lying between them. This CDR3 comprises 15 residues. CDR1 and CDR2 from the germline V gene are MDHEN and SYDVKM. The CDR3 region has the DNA TGTGCCAGCACCCTAAGGGGATTTAGGGCGGGGGGCTACACCTTC. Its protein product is CASTLRGFRAGGYTF.

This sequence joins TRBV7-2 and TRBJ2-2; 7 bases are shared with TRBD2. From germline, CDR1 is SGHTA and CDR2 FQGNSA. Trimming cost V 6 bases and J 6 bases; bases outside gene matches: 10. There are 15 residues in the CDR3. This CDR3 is CASSSAGTKSGELFF. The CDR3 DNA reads TGTGCCAGCAGTTCAGCGGGGACCAAGTCCGGGGAGCTGTTTTTT.

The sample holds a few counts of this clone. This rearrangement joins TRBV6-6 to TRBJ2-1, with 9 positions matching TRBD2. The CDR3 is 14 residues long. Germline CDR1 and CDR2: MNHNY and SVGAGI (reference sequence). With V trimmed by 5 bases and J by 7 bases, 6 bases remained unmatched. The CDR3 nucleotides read TGTGCCAGCAGTACCCAACTAGCGGGTAATGAGCAGTTCTTC. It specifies CASSTQLAGNEQFF.

The CDR3 coding sequence is TGTGCCACCGAAACCCAGGGCGGCACAGATACGCAGTATTTT. Encoded protein: CATETQGGTDTQYF. This chain joins TRBV10-3 and TRBJ2-3; D might be TRBD1 (5 bases). The V end lost 10 bases, the J end lost 1 base, and 15 bases lay between the germline ends. The CDR3 loop spans 14 amino acids. Germline assignment: CDR1 ENHRY and CDR2 SYGVKD.

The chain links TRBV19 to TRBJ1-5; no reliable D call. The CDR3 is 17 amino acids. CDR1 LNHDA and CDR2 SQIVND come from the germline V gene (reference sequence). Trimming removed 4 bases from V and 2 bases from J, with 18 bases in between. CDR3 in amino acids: CASSTPTRARGNQPQHF. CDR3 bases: TGTGCCAGTAGTACCCCCACAAGGGCGCGGGGCAATCAGCCCCAGCATTTT.

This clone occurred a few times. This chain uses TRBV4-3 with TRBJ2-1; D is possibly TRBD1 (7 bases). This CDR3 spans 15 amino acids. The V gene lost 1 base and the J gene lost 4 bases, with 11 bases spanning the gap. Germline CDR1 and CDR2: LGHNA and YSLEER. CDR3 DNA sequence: TGCGCCAGCAGCCAAGGACAGGGACTTTACAATGAGCAGTTCTTC. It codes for CASSQGQGLYNEQFF.

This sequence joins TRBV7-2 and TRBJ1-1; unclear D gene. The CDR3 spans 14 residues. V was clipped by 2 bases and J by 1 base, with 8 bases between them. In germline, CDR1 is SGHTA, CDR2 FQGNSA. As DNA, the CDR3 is TGTGCCAGCAGCTTAAACGCAGGGAACACTGAAGCTTTCTTT. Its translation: CASSLNAGNTEAFF.

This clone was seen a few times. CDR3 nucleotide sequence: TGTGCCAGCTCACCAATCGAGACCGGGGAGCTGTTTTTT. Its translation: CASSPIETGELFF. V gene TRBV18 combines with J gene TRBJ2-2; D is ambiguous. The CDR3 has 13 amino acids. Germline-derived CDR1 and CDR2 are KGHSH and LQKENI. The V end was cut by 2 bases, the J end by 5 bases, with 6 bases between.

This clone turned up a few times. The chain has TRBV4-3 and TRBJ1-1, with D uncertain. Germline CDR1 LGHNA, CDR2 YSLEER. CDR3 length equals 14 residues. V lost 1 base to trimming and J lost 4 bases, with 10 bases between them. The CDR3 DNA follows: TGCGCCAGCAGCCAAGTTACAAGAATCACTGAAGCTTTCTTT. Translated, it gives CASSQVTRITEAFF.

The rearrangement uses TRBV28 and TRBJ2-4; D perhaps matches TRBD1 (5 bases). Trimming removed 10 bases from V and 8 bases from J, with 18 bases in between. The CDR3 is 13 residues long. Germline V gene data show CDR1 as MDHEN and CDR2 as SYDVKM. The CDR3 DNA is TGTGCCACCACGGACAATTCAAAGGACATTCAGTACTTC. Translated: CATTDNSKDIQYF.

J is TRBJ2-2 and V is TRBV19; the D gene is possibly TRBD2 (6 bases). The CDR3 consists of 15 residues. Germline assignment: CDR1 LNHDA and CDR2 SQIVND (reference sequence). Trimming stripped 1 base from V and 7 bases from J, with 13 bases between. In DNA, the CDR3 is TGTGCCAGTAGTATAGGCGGGAAGTCCCTCGGGGAGCTGTTTTTT. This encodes CASSIGGKSLGELFF.

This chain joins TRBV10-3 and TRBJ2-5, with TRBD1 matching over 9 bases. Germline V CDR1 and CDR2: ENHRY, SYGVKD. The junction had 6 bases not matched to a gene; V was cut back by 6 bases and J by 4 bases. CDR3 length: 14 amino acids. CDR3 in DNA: TGTGCCATCAGCGGGACAGGGTTCCCAGAGACCCAGTACTTC. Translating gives CAISGTGFPETQYF.

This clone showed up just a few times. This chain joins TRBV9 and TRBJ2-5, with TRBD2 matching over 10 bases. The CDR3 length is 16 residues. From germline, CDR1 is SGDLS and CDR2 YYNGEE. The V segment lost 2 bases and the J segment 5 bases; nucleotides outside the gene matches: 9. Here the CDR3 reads CASSVRAGGRLETQYF. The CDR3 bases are TGTGCCAGCAGCGTGCGAGCGGGAGGGCGTTTGGAGACCCAGTACTTC.

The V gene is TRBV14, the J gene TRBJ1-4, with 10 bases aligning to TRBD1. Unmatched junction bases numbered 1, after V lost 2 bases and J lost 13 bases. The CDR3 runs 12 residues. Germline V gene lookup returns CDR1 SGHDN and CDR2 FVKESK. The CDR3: CASSQRTGGLFF. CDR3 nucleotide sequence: TGTGCCAGCAGCCAACGGACAGGGGGACTGTTTTTT. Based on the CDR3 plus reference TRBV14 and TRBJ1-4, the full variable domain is EAGVTQFPSHSVIEKGQTVTLRCDPISGHDNLYWYRRVMGKEIKFLLHFVKESKQDESGMPNNRFLAERTGGTYSTLKVQPAELEDSGVYFCASSQRTGGLFFGSGTQLSVL.

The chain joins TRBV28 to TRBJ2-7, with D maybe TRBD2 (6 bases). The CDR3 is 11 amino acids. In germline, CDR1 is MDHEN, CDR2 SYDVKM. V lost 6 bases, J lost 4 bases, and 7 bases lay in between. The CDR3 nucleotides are TGTGCCAGCAGCGGGAGTTACGAGCAGTACTTC. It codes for CASSGSYEQYF. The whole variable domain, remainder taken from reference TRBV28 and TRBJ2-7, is DVKVTQSSRYLVKRTGEKVFLECVQDMDHENMFWYRQDPGLGLRLIYFSYDVKMKEKGDIPEGYSVSREKKERFSLILESASTNQTSMYLCASSGSYEQYFGPGTRLTVT.

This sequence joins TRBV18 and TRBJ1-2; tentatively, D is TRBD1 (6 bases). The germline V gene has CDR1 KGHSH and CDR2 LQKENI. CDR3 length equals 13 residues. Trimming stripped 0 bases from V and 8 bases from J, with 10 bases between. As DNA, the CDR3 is TGTGCCAGCTCACCACCGGGGGCGCGCGGCTACACCTTC. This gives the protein CASSPPGARGYTF.